These T cell receptor beta chains were read from a single sample in a study of T cells in Graves' hyperthyroidism and ophthalmopathy. TCRdb called the multiplex PCR reads again in MiXCR, with one record for every CDR3 protein. The repertoire holds approximately 430,000 distinct CDR3 sequences, around 16% seen once, with around 7% in the top ten. The sample consisted of blood. All receptors derive from a woman aged 18-35 years with Graves' hyperthyroidism. The CDR3 runs from the conserved cysteine through the conserved F or W. A D gene is named only where the DNA matches it firmly. Some rows mark clone size as missing; the rest say once, few, many or name a class of expanded clone.

.	TRBJ2-3	TRBV3-1	many	CASSQEGLDTQYF	TGTGCCAGCAGCCAAGAGGGCCTCGACACGCAGTATTTT
TRBD1	TRBJ1-2	TRBV24-1	.	CATSDPGTVHNYGYTF	TGTGCCACCAGTGATCCCGGGACAGTCCATAACTATGGCTACACCTTC
.	TRBJ2-1	TRBV7-9	many	CASSLVTGQEQFF	TGTGCCAGCAGCTTAGTAACAGGACAGGAGCAGTTCTTC
TRBD1	TRBJ1-2	TRBV30	few	CAWSLTGAVDGYTF	TGTGCCTGGAGCCTTACAGGGGCGGTTGATGGCTACACCTTC
TRBD2	TRBJ2-5	TRBV11-2	many	CASSYGTNQETQYF	TGTGCCAGCAGCTATGGGACTAACCAAGAGACCCAGTACTTC
TRBD2	TRBJ2-3	TRBV29-1	many	CSVERLAGGTDTQYF	TGCAGCGTCGAGCGGCTAGCGGGTGGCACAGATACGCAGTATTTT
.	TRBJ1-1	TRBV6-1	many	CALRGVNTEAFF	TGTGCCCTGCGAGGGGTGAACACTGAAGCTTTCTTT
TRBD2	TRBJ2-1	TRBV7-2	many	CASSLARAGDEQFF	TGTGCCAGCAGCTTAGCGAGAGCGGGGGATGAGCAGTTCTTC
.	TRBJ1-1	TRBV20-1	many	CSAREGEVRGTEAFF	TGCAGTGCTAGAGAGGGGGAGGTGAGGGGCACTGAAGCTTTCTTT
.	TRBJ2-7	TRBV28	.	CASSWSISYEQYF	TGTGCCAGCAGTTGGTCGATATCCTACGAGCAGTACTTC
.	TRBJ1-2	TRBV7-9	many	CASSLDRGYTF	TGTGCCAGCAGTCTGGACAGAGGCTACACCTTC